The clone carrying this T cell receptor (beta chain) was counted between two and nine times. As yet, its antigen is unknown. The CDR3 is 13 residues long. Germline V gives CDR1 SSHAT, CDR2 FNYEAQ (reference sequence). V lost 4 bases and J 5 bases, leaving 8 bases between the germline ends. These data are taken from a study of shared clonotypes between healthy human individuals. Assay execution proceeded at the deep level. Each subset's genomic DNA was shared equally among a number of immunoSEQ plates. Only in-frame clones appear in the TCRdb table, and some are missing; sequencing was by immunoSEQ multiplex PCR. Of roughly 2,300,000 clones in the sample, around 93% were seen once. Study-level points and caveats: Memory subsets had estimated richness that was generally smaller than that of naive subsets. Clonotypes shared by all four sorted-subset donors had higher generation probabilities than non-shared clonotypes.

This TCR was recovered from a man younger than 35 in good health. Some clones in this sample may be carry-over from other donors' samples. V gene TRBV7-7 combines with J gene TRBJ2-2; TRBD1 might be the D (6 bases). The sample consisted of naive CD4+ T cells from PBMCs. The subset is: CD45RA+ positively selected. The CDR3 is CASSSDRTGELFF. CDR3 DNA sequence: TGTGCCAGCAGCTCGGACAGAACCGGGGAGCTGTTTTTT.